Reported below is one TCR beta chain. CDR3 size: 17 residues. Germline values: CDR1 MNHNS, CDR2 SASEGT. The V segment lost 6 bases and the J segment 4 bases; nucleotides outside the gene matches: 9. The entry originates in a study of blood T cells in healthy people across ages. For the second PCR, which ran for about 6 to 11 cycles, a sample-barcoded 5' primer and a J-beta primer mix were used. Each cDNA molecule was tagged by a template-switch adaptor with 12 random nucleotides. TCRdb reprocessed the 5' RACE reads via MiXCR and lists one record per CDR3 protein. The sample lists hundreds of thousands of distinct CDR3 sequences, 25% occurring once. The same sample was also studied in work on T cells of mothers and their children. This second study says: Persistent microchimeric T cell clones were not found at ~100 per million sensitivity.

The TCR sequence derives from a boy aged 5-17 years in good health. The sample was blood. This chain connects TRBV6-1 to TRBJ2-5, with 15 positions matching TRBD2. CDR3 sequence (DNA): TGTGCCAGCAGCCCCAAAGGACTAGCGGGAGGGCTAGAGACCCAGTACTTC. Translated: CASSPKGLAGGLETQYF.